This T cell receptor (beta chain) came from a study of blood T cell repertoires in COVID-19. Across the study: Acute and convalescent COVID-19 specimens originated in the United States, Italy and Spain.

Source study methods: Estimates of nucleated cell counts were drawn from the amplification of reference gene primers. Data came from immunoSEQ multiplex PCR; TCRdb stores just in-frame clones and leaves some out. V, J and clone size are taken as reported in that table, and D and trimming were inferred from the DNA itself. The sample lists about 88,000 clones, approximately 90% seen once, with just under 3% in the top ten. The sample consisted of peripheral blood. The TCR was taken from a woman older than 75 with acute or convalescent COVID-19.

CDR3 in DNA: TGCGCCAGCAGCCGCACGAGGCAACGGGAGGGTTTTGACGAGCAGTACTTC. Amino acids: CASSRTRQREGFDEQYF. This chain connects TRBV4-3 to TRBJ2-7, with 8 positions matching TRBD2. This CDR3 comprises 17 residues. J gave up 5 bases and V 4 bases, and 16 bases lay outside the gene matches. Germline V gives CDR1 LGHNA, CDR2 YSLEER.